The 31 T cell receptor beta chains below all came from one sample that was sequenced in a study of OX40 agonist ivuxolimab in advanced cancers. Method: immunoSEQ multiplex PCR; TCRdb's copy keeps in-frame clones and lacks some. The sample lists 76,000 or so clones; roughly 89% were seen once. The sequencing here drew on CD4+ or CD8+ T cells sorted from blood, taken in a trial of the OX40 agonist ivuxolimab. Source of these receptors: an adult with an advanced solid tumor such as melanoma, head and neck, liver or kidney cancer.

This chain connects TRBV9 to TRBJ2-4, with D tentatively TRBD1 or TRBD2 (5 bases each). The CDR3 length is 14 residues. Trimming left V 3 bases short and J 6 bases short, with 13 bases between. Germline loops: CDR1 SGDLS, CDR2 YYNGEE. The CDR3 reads CASSDSVRGNIQYF. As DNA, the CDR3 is TGTGCCAGCAGCGATAGCGTGAGGGGAAACATTCAGTACTTC.

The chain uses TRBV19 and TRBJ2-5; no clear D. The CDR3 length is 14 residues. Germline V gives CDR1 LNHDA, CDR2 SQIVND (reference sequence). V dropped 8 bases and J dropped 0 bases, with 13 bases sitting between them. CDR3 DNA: TGTGCCAGTTCTAACAAAACGTACCAAGAGACCCAGTACTTC. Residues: CASSNKTYQETQYF. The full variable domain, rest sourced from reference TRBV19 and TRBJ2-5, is DGGITQSPKYLFRKEGQNVTLSCEQNLNHDAMYWYRQDPGQGLRLIYYSQIVNDFQKGDIAEGYSVSREKKESFPLTVTSAQKNPTAFYLCASSNKTYQETQYFGPGTRLLVL.

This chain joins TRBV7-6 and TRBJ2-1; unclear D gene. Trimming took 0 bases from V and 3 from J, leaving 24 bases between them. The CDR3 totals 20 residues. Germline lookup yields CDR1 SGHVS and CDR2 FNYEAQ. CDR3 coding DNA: TGTGCCAGCAGCTTAGCGGTGGAAAGGTCAGGAAGGGAAATCTACAATGAGCAGTTCTTC. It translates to CASSLAVERSGREIYNEQFF. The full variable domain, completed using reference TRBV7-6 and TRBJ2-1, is GAGVSQSPRYKVTKRGQDVALRCDPISGHVSLYWYRQALGQGPEFLTYFNYEAQQDKSGLPNDRFSAERPEGSISTLTIQRTEQRDSAMYRCASSLAVERSGREIYNEQFFGPGTRLTVL.

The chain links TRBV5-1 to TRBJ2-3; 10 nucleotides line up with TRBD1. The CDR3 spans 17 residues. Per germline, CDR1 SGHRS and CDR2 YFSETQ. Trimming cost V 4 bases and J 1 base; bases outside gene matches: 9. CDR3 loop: CASSSWTGGEGTDTQYF. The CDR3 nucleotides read TGCGCCAGCAGCAGCTGGACAGGGGGTGAGGGCACAGATACGCAGTATTTT.

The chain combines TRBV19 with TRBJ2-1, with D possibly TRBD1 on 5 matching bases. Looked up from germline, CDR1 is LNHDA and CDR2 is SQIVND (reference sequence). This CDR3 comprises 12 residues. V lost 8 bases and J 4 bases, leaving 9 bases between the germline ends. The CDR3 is CASGQGYNEQFF. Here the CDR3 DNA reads TGTGCCAGTGGTCAGGGTTACAATGAGCAGTTCTTC.

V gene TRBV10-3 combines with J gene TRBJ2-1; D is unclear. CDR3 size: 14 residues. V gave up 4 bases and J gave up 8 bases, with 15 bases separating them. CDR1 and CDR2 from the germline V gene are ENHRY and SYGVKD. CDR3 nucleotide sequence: TGTGCCATCAGTGGGAACTCCGACGATCATGAGCAGTTCTTC. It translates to CAISGNSDDHEQFF.

This CDR3 is CATVRSYEQYF. The CDR3 DNA sequence: TGTGCCACGGTCCGATCCTACGAGCAGTACTTC. V is TRBV28 and J is TRBJ2-7; D remains ambiguous. Germline V gene lookup returns CDR1 MDHEN and CDR2 SYDVKM. V lost 10 bases and J lost 1, with 8 bases in between. The length of the CDR3 is 11 residues.

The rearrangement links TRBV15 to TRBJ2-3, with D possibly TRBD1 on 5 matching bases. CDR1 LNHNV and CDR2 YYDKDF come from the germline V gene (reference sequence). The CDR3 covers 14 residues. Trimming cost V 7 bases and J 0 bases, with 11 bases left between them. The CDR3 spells CATTVGVSTDTQYF. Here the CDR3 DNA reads TGTGCCACCACCGTAGGGGTCAGCACAGATACGCAGTATTTT.

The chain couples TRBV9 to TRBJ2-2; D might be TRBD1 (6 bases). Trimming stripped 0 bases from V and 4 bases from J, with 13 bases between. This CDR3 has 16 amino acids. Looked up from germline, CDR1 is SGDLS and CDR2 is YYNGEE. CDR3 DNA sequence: TGTGCCAGCAGCGTAGCTGCAGGACAGAGCACCGGGGAGCTGTTTTTT. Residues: CASSVAAGQSTGELFF.

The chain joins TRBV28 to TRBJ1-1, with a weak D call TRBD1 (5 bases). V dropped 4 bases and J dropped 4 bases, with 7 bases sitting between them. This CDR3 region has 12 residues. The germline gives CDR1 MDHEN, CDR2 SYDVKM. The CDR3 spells CASSSQGTEAFF. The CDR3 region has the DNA TGTGCCAGCAGTTCGCAGGGCACTGAAGCTTTCTTT. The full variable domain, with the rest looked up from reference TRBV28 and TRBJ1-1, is DVKVTQSSRYLVKRTGEKVFLECVQDMDHENMFWYRQDPGLGLRLIYFSYDVKMKEKGDIPEGYSVSREKKERFSLILESASTNQTSMYLCASSSQGTEAFFGQGTRLTVV.

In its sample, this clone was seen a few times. CDR3 in DNA: TGTGCCACCGACCGCCACTCTGGAAACACCATATATTTT. It yields the protein CATDRHSGNTIYF. The chain carries TRBV6-1 and TRBJ1-3; the D is unclear. Germline-derived CDR1 and CDR2 are MNHNS and SASEGT. The CDR3 loop spans 13 amino acids. Trimming left V 10 bases short and J 0 bases short, with 10 bases between.

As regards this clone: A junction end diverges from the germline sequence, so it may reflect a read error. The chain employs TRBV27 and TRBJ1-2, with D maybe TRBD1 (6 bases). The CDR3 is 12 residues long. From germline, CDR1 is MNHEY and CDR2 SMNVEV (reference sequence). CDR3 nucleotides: TGTGCCAGCGCAAGCCAGGACAGCCAAGTTTTTTTC. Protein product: CASASQDSQVFF.

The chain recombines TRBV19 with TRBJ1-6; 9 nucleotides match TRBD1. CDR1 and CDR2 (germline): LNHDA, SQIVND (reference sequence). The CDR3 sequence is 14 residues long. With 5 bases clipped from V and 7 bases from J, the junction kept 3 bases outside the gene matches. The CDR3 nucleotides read TGTGCCAGTAGTTTCGACAGGGGGAATTCACCCCTCCACTTT. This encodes CASSFDRGNSPLHF.

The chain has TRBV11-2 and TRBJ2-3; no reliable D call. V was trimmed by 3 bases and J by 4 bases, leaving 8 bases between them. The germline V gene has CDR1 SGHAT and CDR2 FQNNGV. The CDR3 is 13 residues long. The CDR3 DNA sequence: TGTGCCAGCAGCTTGCTGCTTGCAGATACGCAGTATTTT. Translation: CASSLLLADTQYF.

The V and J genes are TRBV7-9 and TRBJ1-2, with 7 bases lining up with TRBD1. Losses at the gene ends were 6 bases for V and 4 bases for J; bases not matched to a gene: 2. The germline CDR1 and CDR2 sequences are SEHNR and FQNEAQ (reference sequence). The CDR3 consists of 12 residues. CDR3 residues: CASSRDSYGYTF. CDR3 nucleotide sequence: TGTGCCAGCAGTCGGGACAGCTATGGCTACACCTTC. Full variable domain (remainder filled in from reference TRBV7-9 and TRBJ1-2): DTGVSQNPRHKITKRGQNVTFRCDPISEHNRLYWYRQTLGQGPEFLTYFQNEAQLEKSRLLSDRFSAERPKGSFSTLEIQRTEQGDSAMYLCASSRDSYGYTFGSGTRLTVV.

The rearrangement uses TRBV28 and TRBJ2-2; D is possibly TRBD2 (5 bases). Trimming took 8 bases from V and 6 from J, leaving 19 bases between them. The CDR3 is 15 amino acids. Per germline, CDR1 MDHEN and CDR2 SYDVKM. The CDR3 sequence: CASASDSFAAGELFF. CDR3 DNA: TGTGCCAGCGCCTCGGACTCTTTCGCGGCCGGGGAGCTGTTTTTT.

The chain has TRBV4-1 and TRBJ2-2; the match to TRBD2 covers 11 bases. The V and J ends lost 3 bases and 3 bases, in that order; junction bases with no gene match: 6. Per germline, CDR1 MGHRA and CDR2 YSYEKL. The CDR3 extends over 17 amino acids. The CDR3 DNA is TGCGCCAGCAGCCACGTTAGCGGGAGGGCGGACACCGGGGAGCTGTTTTTT. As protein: CASSHVSGRADTGELFF.

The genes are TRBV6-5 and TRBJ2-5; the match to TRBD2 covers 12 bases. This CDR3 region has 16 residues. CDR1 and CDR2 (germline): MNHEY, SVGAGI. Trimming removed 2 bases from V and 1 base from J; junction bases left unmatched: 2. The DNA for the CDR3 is TGTGCCAGCAGTTACGTACTAGCGGGGGGCCAAGAGACCCAGTACTTC. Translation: CASSYVLAGGQETQYF.

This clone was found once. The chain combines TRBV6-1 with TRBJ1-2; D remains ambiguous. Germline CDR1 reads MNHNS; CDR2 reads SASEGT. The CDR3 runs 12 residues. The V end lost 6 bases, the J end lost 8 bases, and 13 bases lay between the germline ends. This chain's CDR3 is CASRDLAGGYTF. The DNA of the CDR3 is TGTGCCAGCAGGGACCTCGCTGGGGGCTACACCTTC.

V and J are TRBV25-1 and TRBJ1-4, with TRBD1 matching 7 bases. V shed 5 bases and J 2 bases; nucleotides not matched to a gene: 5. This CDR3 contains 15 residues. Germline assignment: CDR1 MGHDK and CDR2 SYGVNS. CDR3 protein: CASSLGTATNEKLFF. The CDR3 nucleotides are TGTGCCAGCAGTTTAGGGACAGCCACTAATGAAAAACTGTTTTTT.

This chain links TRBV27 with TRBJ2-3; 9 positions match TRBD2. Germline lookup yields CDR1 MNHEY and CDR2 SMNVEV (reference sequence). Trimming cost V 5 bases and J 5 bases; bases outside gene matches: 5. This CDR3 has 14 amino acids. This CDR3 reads CASSDELAGDTQYF. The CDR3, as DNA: TGTGCCAGCAGTGACGAACTAGCGGGAGATACGCAGTATTTT.

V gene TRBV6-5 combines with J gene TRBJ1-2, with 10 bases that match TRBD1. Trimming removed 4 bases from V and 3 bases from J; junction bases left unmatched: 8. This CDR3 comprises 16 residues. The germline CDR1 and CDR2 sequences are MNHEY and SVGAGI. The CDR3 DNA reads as TGTGCCAGCAGTTCCCCCGGGACAGGGGTCGACTATGGCTACACCTTC. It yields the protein CASSSPGTGVDYGYTF.

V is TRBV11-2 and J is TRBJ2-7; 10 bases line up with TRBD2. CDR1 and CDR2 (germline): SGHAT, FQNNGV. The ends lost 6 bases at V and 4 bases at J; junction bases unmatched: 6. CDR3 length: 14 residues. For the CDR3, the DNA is TGTGCCAGCAGGCTGTCGGGACTAGCGTACGAGCAGTACTTC. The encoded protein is CASRLSGLAYEQYF.

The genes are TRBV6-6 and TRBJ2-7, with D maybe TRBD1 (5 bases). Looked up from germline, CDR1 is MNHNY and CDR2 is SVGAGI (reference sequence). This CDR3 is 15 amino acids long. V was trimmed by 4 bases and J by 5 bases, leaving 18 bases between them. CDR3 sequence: CASSSIYRFRNEQYF. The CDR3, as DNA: TGTGCCAGCAGTTCCATATACAGGTTTCGGAACGAGCAGTACTTC.

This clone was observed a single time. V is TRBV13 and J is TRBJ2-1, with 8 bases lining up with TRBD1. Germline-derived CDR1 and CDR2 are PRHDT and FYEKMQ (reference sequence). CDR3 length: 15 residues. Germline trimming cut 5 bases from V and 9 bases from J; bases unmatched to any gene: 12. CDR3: CASSPIRQGLPEQFF. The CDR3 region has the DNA TGTGCCAGCAGCCCCATCCGACAGGGGTTGCCTGAGCAGTTCTTC.

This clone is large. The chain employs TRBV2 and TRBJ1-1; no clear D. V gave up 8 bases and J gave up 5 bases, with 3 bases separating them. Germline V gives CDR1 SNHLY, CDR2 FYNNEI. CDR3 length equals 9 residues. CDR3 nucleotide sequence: TGTGCCAGCGGTACTGAAGCTTTCTTT. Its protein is CASGTEAFF. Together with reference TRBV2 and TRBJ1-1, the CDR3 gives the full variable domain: EPEVTQTPSHQVTQMGQEVILRCVPISNHLYFYWYRQILGQKVEFLVSFYNNEISEKSEIFDDQFSVERPDGSNFTLKIRSTKLEDSAMYFCASGTEAFFGQGTRLTVV.

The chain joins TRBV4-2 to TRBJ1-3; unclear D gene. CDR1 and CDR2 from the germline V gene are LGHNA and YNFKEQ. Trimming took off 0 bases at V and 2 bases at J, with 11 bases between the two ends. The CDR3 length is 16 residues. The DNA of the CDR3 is TGTGCCAGCAGCCAAGAGGCCAGCCAGACTGGAAACACCATATATTTT. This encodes CASSQEASQTGNTIYF.

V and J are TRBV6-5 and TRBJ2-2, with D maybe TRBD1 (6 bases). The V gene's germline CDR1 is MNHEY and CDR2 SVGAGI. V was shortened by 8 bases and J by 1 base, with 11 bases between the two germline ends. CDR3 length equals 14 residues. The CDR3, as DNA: TGTGCCAGCGAGACAGGACAGAACACCGGGGAGCTGTTTTTT. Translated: CASETGQNTGELFF.

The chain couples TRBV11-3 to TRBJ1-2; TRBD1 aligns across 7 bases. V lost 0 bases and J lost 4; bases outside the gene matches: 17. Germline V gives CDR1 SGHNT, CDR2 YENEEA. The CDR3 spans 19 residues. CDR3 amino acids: CASSLDGDRVAREGYGYTF. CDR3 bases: TGTGCCAGCAGCTTAGATGGTGACAGGGTGGCCCGGGAAGGCTATGGCTACACCTTC. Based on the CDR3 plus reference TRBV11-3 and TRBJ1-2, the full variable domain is EAGVVQSPRYKIIEKKQPVAFWCNPISGHNTLYWYLQNLGQGPELLIRYENEEAVDDSQLPKDRFSAERLKGVDSTLKIQPAELGDSAVYLCASSLDGDRVAREGYGYTFGSGTRLTVV.

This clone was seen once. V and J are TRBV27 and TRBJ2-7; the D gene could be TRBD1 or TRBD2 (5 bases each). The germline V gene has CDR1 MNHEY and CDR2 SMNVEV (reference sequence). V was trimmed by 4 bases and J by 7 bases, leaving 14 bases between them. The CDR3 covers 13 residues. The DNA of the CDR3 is TGTGCCAGCAGTTCTGGGGGAGCAGGGGAGCAGTACTTC. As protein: CASSSGGAGEQYF.

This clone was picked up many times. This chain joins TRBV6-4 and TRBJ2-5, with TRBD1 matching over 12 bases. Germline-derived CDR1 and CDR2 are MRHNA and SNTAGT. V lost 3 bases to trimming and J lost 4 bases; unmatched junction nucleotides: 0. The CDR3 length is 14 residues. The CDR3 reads CASSEGQGAETQYF. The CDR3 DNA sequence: TGTGCCAGCAGTGAGGGACAGGGGGCAGAGACCCAGTACTTC.